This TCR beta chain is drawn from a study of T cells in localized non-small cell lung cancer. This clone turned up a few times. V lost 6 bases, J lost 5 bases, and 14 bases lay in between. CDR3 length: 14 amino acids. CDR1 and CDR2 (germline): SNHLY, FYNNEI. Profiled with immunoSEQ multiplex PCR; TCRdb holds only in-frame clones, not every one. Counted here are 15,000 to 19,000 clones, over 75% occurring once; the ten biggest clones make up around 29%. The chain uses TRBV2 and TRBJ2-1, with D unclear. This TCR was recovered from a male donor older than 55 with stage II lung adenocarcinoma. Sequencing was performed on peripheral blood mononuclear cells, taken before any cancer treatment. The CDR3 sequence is CASRVTDAHNEQFF. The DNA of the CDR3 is TGTGCCAGCAGGGTTACTGATGCGCACAATGAGCAGTTCTTC.